This is a list of T cell receptor beta chains from one sample in a study of T-cell memory formation after mild COVID-19. MiXCR was run by TCRdb on the 5' RACE reads, yielding one entry per CDR3 protein. In the table there are 250,000 to 300,000 distinct CDR3 sequences, around 16% of which are singletons. Sequencing was done on a sample of PBMCs or a T cell subset sorted from them (not recorded which). All receptors derive from a man younger than 35 who had mild COVID-19 (a few samples of this study predate the infection). Cell type and time point are not known. Both conserved end residues are part of each CDR3. A D gene is named only where the DNA matches it firmly. Clone size is not always given. Where it is, it says once, few, many or a class for expanded clones.

j_gene,d_gene,abundance,v_gene,CDR3nt,CDR3aa
TRBJ2-1,-,many,TRBV20-1,TGCAGTGCTAGTAGGGCGGGGCGGGCCTACAATGAGCAGTTCTTC,CSASRAGRAYNEQFF
TRBJ2-1,TRBD1,-,TRBV5-4,TGTGCCAGCAGCGGAGGACAGGAGAGCTCCTACAATGAGCAGTTCTTC,CASSGGQESSYNEQFF
TRBJ2-2,-,-,TRBV7-8,TGTGCCAGCAGCTCCAGGGCGTCGAACACCGGGGAGCTGTTTTTT,CASSSRASNTGELFF
TRBJ2-3,TRBD2,-,TRBV19,TGTGCCAGTAGTTGGACTAGCGGGGTTGATACGCAGTATTTT,CASSWTSGVDTQYF
TRBJ2-3,-,-,TRBV20-1,TGCAGTGCTTGGGGACCCACAGATACGCAGTATTTT,CSAWGPTDTQYF
TRBJ1-1,-,few,TRBV7-8,TGTGCCAGCAGCCCCCGGGGGGGTCTGGGGCCCGAAGCTTTCTTT,CASSPRGGLGPEAFF
TRBJ2-3,TRBD1,few,TRBV5-5,TGTGCCAGCAGCTTGGACGGGTCGTACGGGACAGGGGCGGCAGATACGCAGTATTTT,CASSLDGSYGTGAADTQYF
TRBJ1-1,-,-,TRBV27,TGTGCCAGCAGTCCCCGGTACAGGACAGACGACACTGAAGCTTTCTTT,CASSPRYRTDDTEAFF
TRBJ2-5,-,few,TRBV2,TGTGCCAGCAGTGCGGCTATCCAAGAGACCCAGTACTTC,CASSAAIQETQYF
TRBJ1-6,-,few,TRBV4-1,TGCGCCAGCAGCCAAGATGCGGTCGTGGGTAATTCACCCCTCCACTTT,CASSQDAVVGNSPLHF
TRBJ2-3,-,-,TRBV3-1,TGTGCCAGCAGCCAAAGAAGACTTTTAAGCACAGATACGCAGTATTTT,CASSQRRLLSTDTQYF
TRBJ2-1,-,-,TRBV10-3,TGTGCCATCAGTGAGTCGACTCGGGTTGATGAGCAGTTCTTC,CAISESTRVDEQFF
TRBJ1-5,-,-,TRBV6-4,TGTGCCAGCAGTCGTTACAGGGTGGGTCGCAATCAGCCCCAGCATTTT,CASSRYRVGRNQPQHF
TRBJ2-2,-,-,TRBV24-1,TGTGCCACCAGTGGGGTTCCGGGACGGAGCACCGGTGGGGAGCTGTTTTTT,CATSGVPGRSTGGELFF
TRBJ1-2,-,-,TRBV24-1,TGTGCCACCAGTGATTTGACAGTCAACTATGGCTACACCTTC,CATSDLTVNYGYTF
TRBJ2-3,TRBD2,many,TRBV12-3/TRBV12-4,TGTGCCAGCAGACCCCGTTGGGCGGGAGACACAGATACGCAGTATTTT,CASRPRWAGDTDTQYF
TRBJ2-5,-,few,TRBV7-6,TGTGCCAGCAGGCCCGTGAGGGTAGAGACCCAGTACTTC,CASRPVRVETQYF
TRBJ1-2,-,few,TRBV10-3,TGTGCCATCAGTGGTGCAGGGCTCCTAGACCCCCGGGGCTATGGCTACACCTTC,CAISGAGLLDPRGYGYTF
TRBJ2-2,TRBD1,few,TRBV7-7,TGTGCCAGCAGCTTAGGGGTCCAGGGGGCAAGGAACACCGGGGAGCTGTTTTTT,CASSLGVQGARNTGELFF
TRBJ2-5,-,-,TRBV6-6,TGTGCCAGCAGTTATCTAGTCTTAGAGACCCAGTACTTC,CASSYLVLETQYF
TRBJ1-4,TRBD1,few,TRBV7-6,TGTGCCAGCAGCTTAGAAGGGGACAGTAATGAAAAACTGTTTTTT,CASSLEGDSNEKLFF
TRBJ2-5,-,few,TRBV6-1,TGTGCCAGCAGTGGAACCGGGGTACAAGAGACCCAGTACTTC,CASSGTGVQETQYF
TRBJ1-5,TRBD1,-,TRBV20-1,TGCAGTGCTACAGACAGGGGCAATCAGCCCCAGCATTTT,CSATDRGNQPQHF
TRBJ1-1,-,few,TRBV3-1,TGTGCCAGCAGCCTCTGGGGCGTGAACACTGAAGCTTTCTTT,CASSLWGVNTEAFF
TRBJ2-7,-,-,TRBV5-1,TGCGCCAGCAGGCAGGGCCCCTCCTACGAGCAGTACTTC,CASRQGPSYEQYF
TRBJ2-5,-,-,TRBV6-2/TRBV6-3,TGTGCCAGCAGTTACTACTCGCAGACCCAGTACTTC,CASSYYSQTQYF
TRBJ2-5,TRBD1,-,TRBV4-3,TGCGCCAGCAGCCAAGACCGGGACAGGGGGGAGACCCAGTACTTC,CASSQDRDRGETQYF